These T cell receptor beta chains were read from a single sample in a study of T cell responses to AZD1222 COVID-19 vaccine. Using immunoSEQ multiplex PCR, the repertoire was profiled, and TCRdb retains in-frame clones only, with some absent. Of 150,000 or so clones listed, under 95% are singletons. The material was peripheral blood, obtained on day 0 of MenACWY control vaccination. These receptors came from an adult in good health. Each CDR3 is given with its conserved first and last residue. A D gene is named only where the DNA matches it firmly. Clone sizes are given selectively: once, few, many, or a class where the clone is expanded.

V gene	J gene	clone size	D gene	CDR3 protein	CDR3 DNA
TRBV7-7	TRBJ1-1	.	.	CASSLARNTEAFF	TGTGCTAGCAGCTTAGCTCGGAACACTGAAGCTTTCTTT
TRBV19	TRBJ1-2	.	.	CASSIRSPVLNYGYTF	TGTGCCAGTAGTATACGCTCTCCAGTACTCAACTATGGCTACACCTTC
TRBV7-7	TRBJ2-1	.	TRBD2	CASSASGGPYNEQFF	TGTGCTAGCAGCGCGAGCGGGGGGCCCTACAATGAGCAGTTCTTC
TRBV2	TRBJ1-5	.	.	CASSPGNQPQHF	TGTGCCAGCAGTCCAGGGAATCAGCCCCAGCATTTT
TRBV7-2	TRBJ1-5	.	.	CASRSGTTVGPQHF	TGTGCCAGCAGATCCGGGACGACGGTGGGGCCCCAGCATTTT
TRBV2	TRBJ2-7	.	TRBD1	CASRDSDSYEQYF	TGTGCCAGCCGGGACAGCGACTCCTACGAGCAGTACTTC
TRBV5-5	TRBJ1-1	.	.	CASSSWTANTEAFF	TGTGCCAGCAGCTCGTGGACAGCCAACACTGAAGCTTTCTTT
TRBV6-1	TRBJ1-1	.	.	CASSDPRAGYTEAFF	TGTGCCAGCAGTGATCCCCGGGCAGGGTACACTGAAGCTTTCTTT
TRBV6-5	TRBJ1-2	.	.	CASRHEGFGYTF	TGTGCCAGCAGACACGAGGGGTTTGGGTACACCTTC
TRBV4-1	TRBJ2-3	.	.	CASSHLSGQGDTQYF	TGCGCCAGCAGCCACTTGTCAGGGCAGGGAGATACGCAGTATTTT
TRBV28	TRBJ1-2	few	.	CASSPLGTRYGYTF	TGTGCCAGCAGTCCCCTGGGGACTCGGTATGGCTACACCTTC
TRBV7-2	TRBJ2-1	few	TRBD2	CASSLSGRAGNEQFF	TGTGCCAGCAGCCTTAGCGGGAGGGCCGGTAATGAGCAGTTCTTC
TRBV7-2	TRBJ2-5	.	TRBD1	CASSSFRTGWRETQYF	TGTGCCAGCAGCTCCTTCCGGACAGGGTGGAGGGAGACCCAGTACTTC
TRBV5-1	TRBJ2-7	.	.	CASSLEGRRLHEQYF	TGCGCCAGCAGTCTCGAGGGGCGCCGTTTACACGAGCAGTACTTC
TRBV2	TRBJ2-6	.	.	CASDLLSSGANVLTF	TGTGCCAGTGACCTACTCAGCTCTGGGGCCAACGTCCTGACTTTC
TRBV27	TRBJ1-2	.	TRBD1	CASSATGVGGYTF	TGTGCCAGCAGTGCCACAGGGGTGGGCGGCTACACCTTC
TRBV5-1	TRBJ1-6	.	TRBD1	CASSPGRQGHSPLHF	TGCGCCAGCAGCCCGGGTAGACAGGGTCATTCACCCCTCCACTTT
TRBV6-1	TRBJ1-2	.	.	CASSESAGPYGYTF	TGTGCCAGCAGTGAATCGGCAGGACCTTATGGCTACACCTTC
TRBV5-1	TRBJ2-3	.	TRBD2	CASSLRASGSDTQYF	TGCGCCAGCAGCTTGAGGGCTAGCGGGAGCGATACGCAGTATTTT
TRBV24-1	TRBJ2-1	.	TRBD2	CATGSGRPPHEQFF	TGTGCCACCGGGAGCGGGAGGCCGCCACATGAGCAGTTCTTC
TRBV19	TRBJ1-2	once	.	CASSPRDPRGYTF	TGTGCCAGTAGTCCCCGGGACCCCCGGGGCTACACCTTC
TRBV12-5	TRBJ2-7	.	TRBD1	CASGLGDRGPSYEQYF	TGTGCTAGTGGTTTGGGCGACAGGGGGCCTTCCTACGAGCAGTACTTC